The entry below describes one T cell receptor beta chain. Assignments of participants to cohorts depended upon their own reported clinical history. The data belong to a study of blood T cell repertoires in COVID-19. The overall study: Samples came from the United States, Italy and Spain, spanning acute and convalescent COVID-19. In each case, the material was cDNA or gDNA derived from T cells, B-cell-depleted T cells, or PBMCs.

Clones were read by immunoSEQ multiplex PCR, and TCRdb kept only the in-frame ones, dropping some. The repertoire holds around 300,000 clones, roughly 86% seen once, with approximately 2% in the top ten. The CDR3 contains 14 residues. Germline CDR1 is SGHNT and CDR2 is YYREEE (reference sequence). The trim removed 3 bases at V and 2 bases at J, leaving 3 bases unmatched. The material sequenced was PBMCs or T cells enriched from blood (not recorded which). The chain is built from TRBV5-4 and TRBJ2-7; 9 nucleotides match TRBD1. The receptor's source is a woman in her sixties or seventies who had recovered from COVID-19. In nucleotides, the CDR3 is TGTGCCAGCAGCTCCAGACAGGGGGCCTACGAGCAGTACTTC. Translated, it gives CASSSRQGAYEQYF.